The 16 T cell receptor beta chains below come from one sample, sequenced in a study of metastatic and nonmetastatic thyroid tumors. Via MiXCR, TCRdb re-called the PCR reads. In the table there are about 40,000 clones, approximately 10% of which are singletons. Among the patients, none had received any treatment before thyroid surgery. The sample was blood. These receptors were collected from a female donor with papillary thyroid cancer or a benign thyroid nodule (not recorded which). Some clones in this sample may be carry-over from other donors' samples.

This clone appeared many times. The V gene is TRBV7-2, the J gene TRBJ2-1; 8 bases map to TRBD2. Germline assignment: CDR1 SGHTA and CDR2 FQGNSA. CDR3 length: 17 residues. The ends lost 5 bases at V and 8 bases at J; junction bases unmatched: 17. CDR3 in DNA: TGTGCCAGCAGCCCCCACTTTTCAGCGGGAGCCCTCCATGAGCAGTTCTTC. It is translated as CASSPHFSAGALHEQFF. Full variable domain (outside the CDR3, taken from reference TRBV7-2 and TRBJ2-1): GAGVSQSPSNKVTEKGKDVELRCDPISGHTALYWYRQSLGQGLEFLIYFQGNSAPDKSGLPSDRFSAERTGGSVSTLTIQRTQQEDSAVYLCASSPHFSAGALHEQFFGPGTRLTVL.

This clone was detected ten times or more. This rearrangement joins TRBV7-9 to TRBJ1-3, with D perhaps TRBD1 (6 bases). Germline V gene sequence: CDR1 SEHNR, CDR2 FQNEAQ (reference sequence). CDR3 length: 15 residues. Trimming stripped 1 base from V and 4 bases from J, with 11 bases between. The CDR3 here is CASSLDRADGNTIYF. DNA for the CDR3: TGTGCCAGCAGCTTAGACAGGGCGGACGGAAACACCATATATTTT.

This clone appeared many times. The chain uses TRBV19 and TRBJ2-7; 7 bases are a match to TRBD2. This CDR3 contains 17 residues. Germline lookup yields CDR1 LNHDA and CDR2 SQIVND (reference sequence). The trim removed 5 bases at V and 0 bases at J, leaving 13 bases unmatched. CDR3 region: CASSSSGSASGSYEQYF. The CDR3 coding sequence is TGTGCCAGTAGTTCCTCCGGTTCGGCTAGCGGCTCCTACGAGCAGTACTTC.

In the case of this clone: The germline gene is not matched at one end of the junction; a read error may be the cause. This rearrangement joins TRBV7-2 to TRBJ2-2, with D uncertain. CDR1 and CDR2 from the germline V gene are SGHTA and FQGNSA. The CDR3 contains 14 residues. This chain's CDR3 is CASSLEFATGELFF. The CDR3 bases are TGTGCTAGCAGCTTAGAATTTGCTACCGGGGAGCTGTTTTTT.

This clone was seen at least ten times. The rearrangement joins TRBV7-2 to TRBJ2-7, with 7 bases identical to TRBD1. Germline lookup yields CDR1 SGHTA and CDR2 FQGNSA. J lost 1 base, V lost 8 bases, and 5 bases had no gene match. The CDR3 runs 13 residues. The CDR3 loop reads CASGWDSSYEQYF. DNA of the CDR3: TGTGCCAGCGGCTGGGACAGTTCCTACGAGCAGTACTTC.

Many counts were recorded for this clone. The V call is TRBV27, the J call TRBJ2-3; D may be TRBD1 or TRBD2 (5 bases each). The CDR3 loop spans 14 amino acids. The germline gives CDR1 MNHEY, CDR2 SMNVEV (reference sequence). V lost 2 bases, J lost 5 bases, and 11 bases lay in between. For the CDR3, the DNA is TGTGCCAGCAGTTTAAGGGACCAAAAAGATACGCAGTATTTT. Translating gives CASSLRDQKDTQYF.

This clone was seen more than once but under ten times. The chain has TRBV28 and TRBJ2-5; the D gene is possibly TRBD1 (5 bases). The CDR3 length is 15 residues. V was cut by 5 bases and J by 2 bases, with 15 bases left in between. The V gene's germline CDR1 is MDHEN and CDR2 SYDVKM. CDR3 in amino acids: CASSPVTVDQETQYF. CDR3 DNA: TGTGCCAGCAGTCCCGTGACAGTGGATCAAGAGACCCAGTACTTC. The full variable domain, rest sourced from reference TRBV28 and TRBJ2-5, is DVKVTQSSRYLVKRTGEKVFLECVQDMDHENMFWYRQDPGLGLRLIYFSYDVKMKEKGDIPEGYSVSREKKERFSLILESASTNQTSMYLCASSPVTVDQETQYFGPGTRLLVL.

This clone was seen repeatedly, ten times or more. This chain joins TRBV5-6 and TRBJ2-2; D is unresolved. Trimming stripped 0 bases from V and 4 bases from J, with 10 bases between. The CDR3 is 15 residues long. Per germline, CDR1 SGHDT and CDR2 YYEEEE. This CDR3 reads CASSLGLGVTGELFF. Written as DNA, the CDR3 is TGTGCCAGCAGCTTGGGGCTCGGAGTCACCGGGGAGCTGTTTTTT.

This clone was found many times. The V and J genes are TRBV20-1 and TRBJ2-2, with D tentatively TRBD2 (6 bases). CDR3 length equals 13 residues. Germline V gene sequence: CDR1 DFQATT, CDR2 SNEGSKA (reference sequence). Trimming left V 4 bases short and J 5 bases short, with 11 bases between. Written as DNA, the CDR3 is TGCAGTGCTATTCCGGGAGAGACCGGGGAGCTGTTTTTT. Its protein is CSAIPGETGELFF.

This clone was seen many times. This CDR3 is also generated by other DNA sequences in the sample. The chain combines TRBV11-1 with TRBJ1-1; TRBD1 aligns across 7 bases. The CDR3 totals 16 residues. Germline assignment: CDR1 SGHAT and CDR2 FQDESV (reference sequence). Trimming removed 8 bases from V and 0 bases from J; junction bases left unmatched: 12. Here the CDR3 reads CASSPLPRGMNTEAFF. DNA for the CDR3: TGTGCCAGCTCCCCCTTACCCAGGGGGATGAACACTGAAGCTTTCTTT. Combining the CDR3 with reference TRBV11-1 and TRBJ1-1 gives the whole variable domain EAEVAQSPRYKITEKSQAVAFWCDPISGHATLYWYRQILGQGPELLVQFQDESVVDDSQLPKDRFSAERLKGVDSTLKIQPAELGDSAMYLCASSPLPRGMNTEAFFGQGTRLTVV.

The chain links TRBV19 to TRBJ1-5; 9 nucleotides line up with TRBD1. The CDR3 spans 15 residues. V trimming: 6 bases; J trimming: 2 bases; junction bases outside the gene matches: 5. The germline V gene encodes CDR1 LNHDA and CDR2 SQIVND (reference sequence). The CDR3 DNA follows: TGTGCCAGTAGGGACAGGGGTAGACGCAATCAGCCCCAGCATTTT. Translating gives CASRDRGRRNQPQHF.

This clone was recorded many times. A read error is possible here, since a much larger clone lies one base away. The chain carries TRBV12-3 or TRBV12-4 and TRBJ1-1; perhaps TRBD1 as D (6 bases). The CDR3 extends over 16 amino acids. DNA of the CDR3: TGTGCCGGCAGTTTAGCCTCTTACAGGGCGAACACTGAAGCTTTCTTT. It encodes CAGSLASYRANTEAFF.

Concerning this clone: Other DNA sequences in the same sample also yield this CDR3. The chain's CDR3 is CASSLGGSYNEQFF. In DNA form, the CDR3 reads TGTGCCAGCAGCTTAGGCGGGTCCTACAATGAGCAGTTCTTC. The rearrangement uses TRBV7-2 and TRBJ2-1; maybe TRBD2 (5 bases). V lost 1 base and J lost 1, with 5 bases in between. Germline V lookup: CDR1 SGHTA, CDR2 FQGNSA. The CDR3 is 14 amino acids.

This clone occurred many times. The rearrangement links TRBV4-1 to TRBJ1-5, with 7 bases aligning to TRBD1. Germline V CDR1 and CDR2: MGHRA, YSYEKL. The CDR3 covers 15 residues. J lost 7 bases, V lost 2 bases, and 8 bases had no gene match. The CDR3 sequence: CASSQPGGARQPQHF. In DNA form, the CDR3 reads TGCGCCAGCAGCCAACCAGGGGGGGCTCGGCAGCCCCAGCATTTT.

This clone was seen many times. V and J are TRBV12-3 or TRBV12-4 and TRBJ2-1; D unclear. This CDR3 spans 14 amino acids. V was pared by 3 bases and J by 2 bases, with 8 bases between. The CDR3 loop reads CASSFGVTYNEQFF. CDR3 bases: TGTGCCAGCAGTTTTGGGGTTACCTACAATGAGCAGTTCTTC.

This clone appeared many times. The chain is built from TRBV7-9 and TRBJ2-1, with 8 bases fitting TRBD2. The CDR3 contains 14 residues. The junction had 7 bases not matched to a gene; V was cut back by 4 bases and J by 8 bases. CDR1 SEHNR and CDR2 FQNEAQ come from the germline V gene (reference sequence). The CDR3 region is CASSSEREMDEQFF. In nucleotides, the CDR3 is TGTGCCAGCAGCTCCGAGCGGGAGATGGATGAGCAGTTCTTC.